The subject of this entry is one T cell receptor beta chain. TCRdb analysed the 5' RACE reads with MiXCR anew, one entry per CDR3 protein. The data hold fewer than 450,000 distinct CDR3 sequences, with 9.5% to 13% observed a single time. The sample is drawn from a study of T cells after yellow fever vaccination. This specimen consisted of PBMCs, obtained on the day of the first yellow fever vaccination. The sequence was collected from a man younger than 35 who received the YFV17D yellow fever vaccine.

The CDR3, as DNA: TGTGCCAGCAGATCACTAGCGGGGGGCCGGTATGGGATGGAGACCCAGTACTTC. It is translated as CASRSLAGGRYGMETQYF. V and J are TRBV5-4 and TRBJ2-5; TRBD2 matches 12 bases. The CDR3 has 18 residues. Trimming cost V 5 bases and J 5 bases; bases outside gene matches: 16. Germline CDR1 and CDR2: SGHNT and YYREEE (reference sequence).